This TCR beta chain is drawn from a study of identical twins. This clonotype turned up a few times. Its antigen is unidentified. TCRdb passed the 5' RACE reads through MiXCR, listing each CDR3 protein once. The sample contains 200,000 to 250,000 distinct CDR3 sequences, around 6.6% of which appear only once. Study-wide results and caveats: A cross-sectional statistical analysis, not follow-up of the same donors, supported the conclusions. Beta out-of-frame sequences showed weaker excess sharing between twins. It was possible that invariant MAIT and iNKT cells partly confounded the zero-insertion analyses.

The germline gives CDR1 SGHAT, CDR2 FQNNGV. Trimming left V 3 bases short and J 3 bases short, with 9 bases between. This CDR3 contains 13 residues. These same records also appear under a second study, on yellow fever vaccine responses in identical twins. This second study notes: It has been reported that, in twins, the vaccine T cell response seemed partly convergent and partly personalized.

The source of this sequence is a young woman in good health. This chain uses TRBV11-2 with TRBJ2-7; no definite D call. Sequenced: memory (CD45RO+) T cells sorted from blood. The CDR3 reads CASSFPGYYEQYF. The CDR3 DNA follows: TGTGCCAGCAGCTTCCCAGGTTACTACGAGCAGTACTTC.